The 12 T cell receptor beta chains below come from one sample, sequenced in a study of identical twins. TCRdb reprocessed the 5' RACE reads via MiXCR and lists one record per CDR3 protein. The data contain a few hundred thousand distinct CDR3 sequences, approximately 10% of them singletons. The sequenced sample consisted of naive T cells sorted from blood. All receptors come from a woman in her 50s in good health.

This clonotype was counted between two and nine times. The DNA of the CDR3 is TGTGCCAGCAGCTTAGAGGGGACAAAGAATCAGCCCCAGCATTTT. It yields the protein CASSLEGTKNQPQHF. The gene calls are TRBV11-2 and TRBJ1-5; possible D gene TRBD1, 6 bases. V dropped 0 bases and J dropped 4 bases, with 10 bases sitting between them. Germline CDR1 reads SGHAT; CDR2 reads FQNNGV. CDR3 length: 15 amino acids. Together with reference TRBV11-2 and TRBJ1-5, the CDR3 gives the full variable domain: EAGVAQSPRYKIIEKRQSVAFWCNPISGHATLYWYQQILGQGPKLLIQFQNNGVVDDSQLPKDRFSAERLKGVDSTLKIQPAKLEDSAVYLCASSLEGTKNQPQHFGDGTRLSIL.

The sample holds many counts of this clonotype. The chain has TRBV5-1 and TRBJ2-1; no clear D. Trimming stripped 4 bases from V and 6 bases from J, with 14 bases between. CDR1 is SGHRS and CDR2 is YFSETQ in the germline V gene. This CDR3 has 14 amino acids. This CDR3 is CASSHPNSFNEQFF. CDR3 bases: TGCGCCAGCAGCCACCCCAACTCGTTCAATGAGCAGTTCTTC.

V and J are TRBV7-6 and TRBJ1-2; D is uncertain. Trimming left V 5 bases short and J 0 bases short, with 16 bases between. Per germline, CDR1 SGHVS and CDR2 FNYEAQ. The CDR3 is 16 amino acids. The DNA of the CDR3 is TGTGCCAGCAGCCGGACTCGAACTGGGCCTAACTATGGCTACACCTTC. It codes for CASSRTRTGPNYGYTF.

This clonotype has at least ten counts. The chain is built from TRBV24-1 and TRBJ2-1; D is undetermined. V shed 4 bases and J shed 10 bases, with 13 bases lying between them. The CDR3 is 13 amino acids. Germline values: CDR1 KGHDR, CDR2 SFDVKD. The CDR3 DNA reads as TGTGCCACCAGTGACTTGATCACTGCCGAGCAGTTCTTC. Protein sequence: CATSDLITAEQFF.

This clonotype was observed a few times. The chain has TRBV12-3 or TRBV12-4 and TRBJ2-1; 10 bases match TRBD2. This CDR3 contains 15 residues. Losses at the gene ends were 5 bases for V and 15 bases for J; bases not matched to a gene: 16. The CDR3 DNA is TGTGCCAGCAGTCGTAGCGGGAGGCTCCGGGGTGACACGTTCTTC. The encoded protein is CASSRSGRLRGDTFF.

This clonotype was detected only a few times. The chain has TRBV7-9 and TRBJ2-1; TRBD2 is a possible D gene (5 bases). V shed 5 bases and J shed 6 bases, with 11 bases lying between them. CDR3 length: 13 amino acids. The V gene's germline CDR1 is SEHNR and CDR2 FQNEAQ (reference sequence). The CDR3 here is CASSNLTSNEQFF. CDR3 in DNA: TGTGCCAGCAGCAACCTCACTAGCAATGAGCAGTTCTTC.

This clonotype was recorded a few times. This is likely a read error, given that the CDR3 carries no conserved phenylalanine or tryptophan at its end. This sequence joins TRBV28 and TRBJ2-7; no clear D gene. Germline V gene lookup returns CDR1 MDHEN and CDR2 SYDVKM. The CDR3 extends over 12 amino acids. V lost 6 bases and J 6 bases, leaving 12 bases between the germline ends. CDR3 sequence: CASSPVLSEQYC. CDR3 bases: TGTGCCAGCAGCCCCGTGCTTTCCGAGCAGTACTGC.

In this sample, this clonotype turned up a few times. V is TRBV19 and J is TRBJ1-1; no clear D. The V end was cut by 1 base, the J end by 1 base, with 7 bases between. The CDR3 runs 14 residues. The germline gives CDR1 LNHDA, CDR2 SQIVND (reference sequence). The CDR3 region has the DNA TGTGCCAGTAGTATAGGAATCACGAACACTGAAGCTTTCTTT. This sequence encodes CASSIGITNTEAFF.

As for this clonotype: Since a much larger clone is just one base distant, this may be a read error. The chain combines TRBV2 with TRBJ1-1, with D maybe TRBD1 (5 bases). The CDR3 covers 12 residues. Germline V gives CDR1 SNHLY, CDR2 FYNNEI. CDR3 in DNA: TGTGCCAGCAGTGTAGGGGTTGCTGATGCTTTCTTT. This gives the protein CASSVGVADAFF.

A few counts support this clonotype. This chain connects TRBV5-1 to TRBJ2-2, with 7 bases aligning to TRBD1. The CDR3 totals 15 residues. J was trimmed by 7 bases and V by 4 bases; bases with no gene match: 10. CDR1 is SGHRS, CDR2 YFSETQ, per germline. For the CDR3, the DNA is TGCGCCAGCAGCCCCCGGGACAGCGAAGGCGGGGAGCTGTTTTTT. It specifies CASSPRDSEGGELFF.

For the CDR3, the DNA is TGTGCCAGCAGTGAAGCGGCGGGGCCCTACGAGCAGTACGTC. Amino acids: CASSEAAGPYEQYV. The chain is built from TRBV2 and TRBJ2-7, with D perhaps TRBD2 (6 bases). Trimming removed 0 bases from V and 2 bases from J, with 8 bases in between. The CDR3 sequence is 14 residues long. Looked up from germline, CDR1 is SNHLY and CDR2 is FYNNEI.

The rearrangement uses TRBV20-1 and TRBJ2-1; D possibly corresponds to TRBD2 (6 bases). The V and J ends lost 0 bases and 1 base respectively, with 10 bases between them. Germline V CDR1 and CDR2: DFQATT, SNEGSKA (reference sequence). The CDR3 loop spans 15 amino acids. The CDR3 sequence: CSARDRLASYNEQFF. The CDR3 region has the DNA TGCAGTGCTAGAGATCGGCTAGCGTCCTACAATGAGCAGTTCTTC.